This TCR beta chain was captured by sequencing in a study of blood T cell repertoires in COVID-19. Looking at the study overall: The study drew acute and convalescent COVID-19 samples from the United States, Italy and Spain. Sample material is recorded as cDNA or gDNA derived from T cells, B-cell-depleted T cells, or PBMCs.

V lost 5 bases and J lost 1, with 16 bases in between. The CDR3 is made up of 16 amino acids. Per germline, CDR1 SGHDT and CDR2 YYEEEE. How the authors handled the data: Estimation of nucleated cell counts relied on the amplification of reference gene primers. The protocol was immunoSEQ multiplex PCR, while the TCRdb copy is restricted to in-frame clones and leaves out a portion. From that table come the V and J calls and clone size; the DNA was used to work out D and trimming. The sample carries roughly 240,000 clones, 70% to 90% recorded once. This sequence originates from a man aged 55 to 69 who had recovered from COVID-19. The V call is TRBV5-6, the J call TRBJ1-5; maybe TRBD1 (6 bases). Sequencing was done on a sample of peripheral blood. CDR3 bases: TGTGCCAGCAGTCCGGGGGGGCTAGCGAGCAATCAGCCCCAGCATTTT. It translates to CASSPGGLASNQPQHF.